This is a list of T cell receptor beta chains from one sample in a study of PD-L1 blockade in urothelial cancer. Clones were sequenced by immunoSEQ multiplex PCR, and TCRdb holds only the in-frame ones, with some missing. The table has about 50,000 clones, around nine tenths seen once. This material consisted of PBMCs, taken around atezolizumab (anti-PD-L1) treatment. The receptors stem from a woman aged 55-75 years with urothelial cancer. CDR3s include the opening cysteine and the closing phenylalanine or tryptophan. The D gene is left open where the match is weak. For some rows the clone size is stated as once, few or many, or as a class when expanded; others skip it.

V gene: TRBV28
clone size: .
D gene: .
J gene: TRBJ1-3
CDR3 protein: CASNSEEGPVNTIYF
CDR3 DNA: TGTGCCAGCAATAGTGAGGAGGGGCCGGTAAACACCATATATTTT

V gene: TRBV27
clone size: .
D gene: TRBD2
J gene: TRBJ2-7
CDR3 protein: CASCRLAGAYEQYF
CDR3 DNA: TGTGCCAGTTGCCGACTAGCGGGGGCCTACGAGCAGTACTTC

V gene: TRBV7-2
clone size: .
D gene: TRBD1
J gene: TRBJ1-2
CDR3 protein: CASSSRQGAGYTF
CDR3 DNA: TGTGCCAGCAGCTCGAGACAGGGGGCTGGCTACACCTTC

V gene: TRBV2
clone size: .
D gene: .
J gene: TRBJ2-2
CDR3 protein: CASSEERAPPGELFF
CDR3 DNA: TGTGCCAGCAGTGAAGAGAGGGCCCCCCCCGGGGAGCTGTTTTTT

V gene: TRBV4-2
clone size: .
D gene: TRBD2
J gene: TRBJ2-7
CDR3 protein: CASSQVSGGAREQYF
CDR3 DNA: TGTGCCAGCAGCCAAGTTTCCGGGGGGGCGCGCGAGCAGTACTTC

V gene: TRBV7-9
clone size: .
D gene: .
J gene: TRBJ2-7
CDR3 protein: CASSPGAGVEQYF
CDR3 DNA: TGTGCCAGCAGCCCGGGGGCGGGAGTCGAGCAGTACTTC

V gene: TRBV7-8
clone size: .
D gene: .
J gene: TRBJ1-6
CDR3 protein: CASSLYNSPLHF
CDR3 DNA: TGTGCCAGCAGCCTTTATAATTCACCCCTCCACTTT

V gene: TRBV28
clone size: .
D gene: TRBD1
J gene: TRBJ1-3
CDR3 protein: CASSLGTGPSGNTIYF
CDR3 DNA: TGTGCCAGCAGTTTAGGGACAGGCCCCTCTGGAAACACCATATATTTT

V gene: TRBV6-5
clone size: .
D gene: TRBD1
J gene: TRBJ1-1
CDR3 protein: CASKRTGTTYTEAFF
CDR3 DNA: TGTGCCAGCAAACGGACAGGTACGACCTACACTGAAGCTTTCTTT

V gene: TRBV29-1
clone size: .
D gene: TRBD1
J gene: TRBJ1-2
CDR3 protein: CSVARQGNYGYTF
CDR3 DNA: TGCAGCGTCGCCCGACAGGGGAACTATGGCTACACCTTC

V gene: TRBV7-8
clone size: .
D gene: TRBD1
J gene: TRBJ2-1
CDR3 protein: CASSEGQANEQFF
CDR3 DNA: TGTGCCAGCAGCGAGGGACAGGCGAATGAGCAGTTCTTC

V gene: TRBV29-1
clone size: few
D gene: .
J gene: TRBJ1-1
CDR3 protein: CSVERGSMNTEAFF
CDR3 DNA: TGCAGCGTTGAAAGGGGCTCGATGAACACTGAAGCTTTCTTT

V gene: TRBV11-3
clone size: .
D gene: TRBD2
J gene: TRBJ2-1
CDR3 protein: CASSPHTSGGNNEQFF
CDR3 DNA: TGTGCCAGCAGCCCGCATACTAGCGGGGGGAACAATGAGCAGTTCTTC

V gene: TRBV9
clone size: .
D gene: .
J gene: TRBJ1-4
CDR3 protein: CASSPAGRGLEKLFF
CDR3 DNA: TGTGCCAGCAGCCCTGCTGGCAGGGGTCTTGAAAAACTGTTTTTT

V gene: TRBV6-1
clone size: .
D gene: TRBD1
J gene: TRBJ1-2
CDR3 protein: CASSAGQAPYTF
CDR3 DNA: TGTGCCAGCAGTGCGGGACAGGCCCCCTACACCTTC

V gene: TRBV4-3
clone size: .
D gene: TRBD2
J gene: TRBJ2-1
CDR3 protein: CASSQDEGGPGGYNEQFF
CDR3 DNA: TGCGCCAGCAGCCAAGATGAGGGAGGGCCTGGAGGCTACAATGAGCAGTTCTTC

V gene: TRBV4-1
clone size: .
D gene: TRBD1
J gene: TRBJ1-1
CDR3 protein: CASSPTGQGATMNTEAFF
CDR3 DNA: TGCGCCAGCAGCCCTACGGGACAGGGGGCCACCATGAACACTGAAGCTTTCTTT

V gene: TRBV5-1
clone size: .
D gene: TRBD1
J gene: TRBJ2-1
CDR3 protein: CASRGTGTGIYEQFF
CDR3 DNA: TGCGCCAGCAGGGGCACCGGGACAGGGATTTATGAGCAGTTCTTC

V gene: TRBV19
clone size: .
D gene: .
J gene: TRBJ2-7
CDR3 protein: CASKQDHVLYEQYF
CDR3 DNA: TGTGCCAGTAAACAGGACCACGTCCTCTACGAGCAGTACTTC

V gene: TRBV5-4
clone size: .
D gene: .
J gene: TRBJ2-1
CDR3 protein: CASSGRVVWTPAEQFF
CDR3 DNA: TGTGCCAGCAGCGGGCGGGTGGTCTGGACTCCCGCTGAGCAGTTCTTC

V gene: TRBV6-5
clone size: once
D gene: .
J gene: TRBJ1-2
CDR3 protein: CASTPYVMGHYGYTF
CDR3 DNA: TGTGCCAGCACTCCTTATGTAATGGGCCACTATGGCTACACCTTC

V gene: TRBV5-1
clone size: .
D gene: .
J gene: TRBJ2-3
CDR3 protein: CASKGTRDTDTQYF
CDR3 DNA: TGCGCCAGCAAAGGTACGCGGGACACAGATACGCAGTATTTT